This T cell receptor beta chain originates from a study of ipilimumab plus nivolumab after autologous stem cell transplantation (TCRdb year 2021). For context, the study as a whole: The median number of doses received by trial patients was about five for ipilimumab and about eight for nivolumab. The intent-to-treat population of the trial was made up of around 35 patients. High-risk transplant-naive patients and patients relapsing within 3 years of a first autologous transplant were included in the myeloma cohort. Patients with high-risk diffuse large B cell lymphoma, mature T cell lymphoma, or multiple myeloma undergoing autologous transplant were enrolled in the trial. Broader findings and caveats from the paper: The authors stated that profiles of the T cell receptor repertoire, regulatory T cell phenotype and gut microbiota provided a biologic rationale for studying this approach further. Combined checkpoint inhibition as post-transplant consolidation was concluded by the authors to appear tolerable.

Ipilimumab was given at 1 mg/kg intravenously on day 1 of selected weeks, and checkpoint therapy started 14 to 28 days after autologous transplant. The nivolumab dose was 3 mg/kg intravenously, delivered on day 1 of weeks 1, 4, 7, 10, and every two weeks through week 26. The study was a Phase Ib clinical trial testing combined checkpoint inhibition with ipilimumab and nivolumab as consolidation after autologous stem cell transplantation. The germline V gene provides CDR1 MDHEN and CDR2 SYDVKM. V and J lose 3 bases and 2 bases, and a span of 13 bases separates them. The CDR3 holds 15 amino acids from the cysteine to the phenylalanine. The retained sequence is limited to the CDR3, 45 bases, with the frame set at the first base. As regards this clone: Its recognized antigen is unknown. No base quality information exists; no much larger clone differs at one position.

Libraries were prepared through the immunoSEQ multiplex PCR assay. TCRdb obtained this table from immuneACCESS and retained in-frame rearrangements with V and J assigned. These tables miss some clones; where compared with another copy, unresolved V genes account for less than half of the shortfall, and the remainder is unexplained. The table for this sample lists about 9,400 clones; about two thirds of them were counted only once. Of the sample, about 17% is held by the ten largest clones. This TCR derives from a female donor with multiple myeloma. The chain uses TRBV28 and TRBJ1-2, with the identity of the D gene unclear. The sample consisted of PBMCs, taken in a trial of ipilimumab plus nivolumab as post-transplant consolidation. The CDR3 region: CASSFTGVGNYGYTF. The sequence in DNA is TGTGCCAGCAGTTTCACCGGGGTCGGGAACTATGGCTACACCTTC.